This TCR beta chain was observed in a study of cytomegalovirus exposure and HLA in healthy donors. Whole-study context: Among the 398 genotyped donors, over 70% were placed in the Caucasian-associated ancestry cluster. Findings and caveats of the study: TCR beta V- and J-gene trimming, according to a later analysis, was linked to a missense DCLRE1C variant. A list of more than 150 TCR beta chains associated with cytomegalovirus was given.

PCR employed 60 Vbeta and 13 Jbeta primers. Assay: immunoSEQ multiplex PCR; the TCRdb copy retains only in-frame clones and omits some. The table records approximately 150,000 clones, 75% to 90% of them present only once. In germline, CDR1 is MNHNS, CDR2 SASEGT. Trimming stripped 6 bases from V and 7 bases from J, with 22 bases between. CDR3 length: 15 residues. Remarks on this clone: The target antigen is unknown.

What was sequenced was PBMCs. This sequence originates from a woman aged 30 to 39 in good health and CMV-seronegative. The chain has TRBV6-1 and TRBJ2-7; D is perhaps TRBD1 (5 bases). The CDR3 region is CASSQTRAGSLEQYF. The DNA of the CDR3 is TGTGCCAGCAGCCAAACCCGGGCAGGGTCTCTGGAGCAGTACTTC.